The TCR beta chain described here comes from a study of blood T cell repertoires in COVID-19 (dated by TCRdb to the early 2020s). For the study in its entirety: The collaborator samples originated in the United States, Italy and Spain and spanned the acute and convalescent phases of COVID-19. HLA class I and class II types, where available, came from metadata supplied by the sample provider rather than from assay-based typing. The sample metadata nearly always contained a de-identified subject ID, COVID-19 status, age in years and sex. The dataset comprised deeply sampled blood TCRbeta repertoires from subjects exposed to, actively infected with, or recovered from COVID-19. The material from the prospective study consisted of cDNA or gDNA derived from T cells, B-cell-depleted T cells, or PBMCs. The repertoires were released in a freely available public database meant as a resource for research on the immune response to SARS-CoV-2. The samples were drawn from the first 160 participants of the ongoing ImmuneRACE study and from 1,254 subjects provided by 6 global collaborators. Study-level results and caveats: Clinical and demographic metadata were provided uncurated, with the amount varying by source and participant.

About this clone itself: Which antigen it targets is not known. Base-call qualities are not available, and no considerably larger clone is one nucleotide away.

At one collaborating source in Seattle, patients were enrolled during active infection and were followed longitudinally through the course of disease. Each collaborating institution followed its own protocols to collect whole blood in K2EDTA tubes. For TCRbeta analysis, collaborators shipped samples in one of three forms: frozen whole blood, isolated PBMCs, or DNA extracted from either of those sample types. TCRbeta CDR3 regions were amplified from genomic DNA using the immunoSEQ Assay, a bias-controlled multiplex PCR. For the original study's pipeline: Nucleated cell counts per sample were estimated from amplification of reference gene primers within the assay. To quantify the absolute abundance of each unique TCRbeta CDR3 rearrangement, sequence reads were collapsed and filtered. Productive Simpson clonality was computed per sample as the square root of Simpson's diversity index over productive rearrangements. TCRdb's version of the immuneACCESS table is confined to in-frame rearrangements and falls short of the full clone set. An unresolved V gene accounts for under half of the shortfall where checked; the remainder is of unknown origin. V and J calls and clone size are given by that table; D and trimming were obtained from the DNA. This sample gives some 450,000 clones in total; approximately 89% of them show up just once. The top ten constitute 10% to 15% of the sample.

This TCR derives from a woman aged 45-60 years with COVID-19, enrolled during active disease. The sequenced sample was peripheral blood.

The encoded CDR3 is CASSQSSGGADTQYF. The nucleotide sequence reads TGTGCCAGCAGCCAATCTAGCGGGGGGGCAGATACGCAGTATTTT. The chain is assembled from TRBV4-2 and TRBJ2-3, with 12 bases aligning to TRBD2. Unmatched junction bases come to 1, with V trimmed by 2 bases and J by 4 bases. CDR1 and CDR2, per the germline V gene, are LGHNA and YNFKEQ. The CDR3 goes from the cysteine to the phenylalanine over 15 residues. Just the 45-base CDR3 DNA is kept, in frame starting at base 1.